This T cell receptor (beta chain) was observed in a study of OX40 agonist ivuxolimab in advanced cancers. TCRdb's table, derived via immunoSEQ multiplex PCR, lists solely in-frame clones and lacks some. In the table there are fewer than 65,000 clones, around 89% of which are singletons. The germline gives CDR1 MNHNY, CDR2 SVGAGI (reference sequence). The CDR3 has 14 amino acids. V was shortened by 9 bases and J by 7 bases, with 19 bases between the two germline ends. V and J are TRBV6-6 and TRBJ1-5; the D gene is possibly TRBD1 (5 bases). The clonotype originates from an adult with an advanced solid tumor such as melanoma, head and neck, liver or kidney cancer. This material consisted of CD4+ or CD8+ T cells sorted from blood, taken in a trial of the OX40 agonist ivuxolimab. The CDR3 region is CASQTGAGGQPQHF. CDR3 in DNA: TGTGCCAGTCAGACTGGGGCAGGCGGACAGCCCCAGCATTTT.